The 20 T cell receptor beta chains presented below share a single source sample, sequenced in a study of shared clonotypes between healthy human individuals. Profiling relied on immunoSEQ multiplex PCR, and the TCRdb table lists in-frame clones only, not all of them. The table records 1.6 million or so clones, 97% to 99% of them present only once. Sample: naive CD4+ T cells sorted from blood. The subset was: CD45RA+ positively selected. Source of these receptors: a man aged 30-40 years in good health.

This clone was seen just once. The chain carries TRBV7-9 and TRBJ2-7, with 9 bases identical to TRBD2. J gave up 9 bases and V 5 bases, and 14 bases lay outside the gene matches. There are 15 residues in the CDR3. In germline, CDR1 is SEHNR, CDR2 FQNEAQ (reference sequence). This CDR3 is CASSRRNSGGDLQYF. The CDR3 DNA reads as TGTGCCAGCAGCCGCCGGAATAGCGGGGGAGATTTGCAGTACTTC.

The gene calls are TRBV27 and TRBJ2-3; 11 bases are shared with TRBD2. V shed 4 bases and J 0 bases; nucleotides not matched to a gene: 3. CDR3 size: 16 residues. CDR1 is MNHEY and CDR2 is SMNVEV in the germline V gene (reference sequence). CDR3 sequence reads: CASSSGTSGSTDTQYF. The CDR3 nucleotides read TGTGCCAGCAGTTCCGGGACTAGCGGTAGCACAGATACGCAGTATTTT.

The V gene is TRBV9, the J gene TRBJ2-2; 7 bases fit TRBD2. This CDR3 spans 15 amino acids. CDR1 and CDR2 from the germline V gene are SGDLS and YYNGEE. J lost 6 bases, V lost 3 bases, and 8 bases had no gene match. In DNA form, the CDR3 reads TGTGCCAGCAGCGCCGTTGCGGGAGAGTCCGGGGAGCTGTTTTTT. Its translation: CASSAVAGESGELFF. Complete variable domain (other parts from reference TRBV9 and TRBJ2-2): DSGVTQTPKHLITATGQRVTLRCSPRSGDLSVYWYQQSLDQGLQFLIQYYNGEERAKGNILERFSAQQFPDLHSELNLSSLELGDSALYFCASSAVAGESGELFFGEGSRLTVL.

V usage is TRBV15 and J usage is TRBJ2-1; D is unresolved. This CDR3 spans 16 amino acids. Germline CDR1 and CDR2: LNHNV and YYDKDF (reference sequence). V lost 5 bases to trimming and J lost 7 bases, with 21 bases between them. CDR3 sequence: CATSSYLGPTENEQFF. CDR3 bases: TGTGCCACCAGCTCTTACCTCGGGCCAACTGAGAATGAGCAGTTCTTC.

V is TRBV5-3 and J is TRBJ2-1, with 13 positions matching TRBD2. TRBV5-3 is classed as an ORF, of uncertain function. The CDR3 consists of 17 residues. V was pared by 2 bases and J by 2 bases, with 4 bases of the junction left unmatched. CDR3 region: CARSLWTSGRPYNEQFF. The CDR3 DNA sequence: TGTGCCAGAAGCTTATGGACTAGCGGGAGACCCTACAATGAGCAGTTCTTC.

CDR3 bases: TGTGCCAGCAGTTTTAGCGGGAGACCCTACGAGCAGTACTTC. It yields the protein CASSFSGRPYEQYF. J is TRBJ2-7 and V is TRBV2; 9 bases are shared with TRBD2. The CDR3 consists of 14 residues. CDR1 is SNHLY, CDR2 FYNNEI, per germline. J lost 2 bases, V lost 5 bases, and 4 bases had no gene match.

The chain carries TRBV5-1 and TRBJ2-7, with D unresolved. In germline, CDR1 is SGHRS, CDR2 YFSETQ. The CDR3 has 14 residues. Trimming stripped 0 bases from V and 5 bases from J, with 12 bases between. CDR3 loop: CASSLGSGKHEQYF. The CDR3 nucleotides read TGCGCCAGCAGCTTGGGGTCGGGTAAACACGAGCAGTACTTC.

The V call is TRBV5-4, the J call TRBJ2-2; no definite D call. The germline gives CDR1 SGHNT, CDR2 YYREEE (reference sequence). V shed 4 bases and J shed 6 bases, with 13 bases lying between them. This CDR3 comprises 14 residues. CDR3 residues: CASSKETSSGELFF. In DNA form, the CDR3 reads TGTGCCAGCAGCAAAGAGACCTCGTCCGGGGAGCTGTTTTTT.

A note on this clone: The same CDR3 also results from other DNA sequences found in this sample. The rearrangement links TRBV5-1 to TRBJ1-5; a weak D match, TRBD1 (5 bases). CDR3 size: 15 residues. The V end was cut by 0 bases, the J end by 0 bases, with 7 bases between. Germline loops: CDR1 SGHRS, CDR2 YFSETQ. The DNA of the CDR3 is TGCGCCAGCAGCTTGGGGGGGAATAGCAATCAGCCCCAGCATTTT. Translation gives CASSLGGNSNQPQHF.

This chain links TRBV19 with TRBJ2-5, with no clear D. The germline V gene encodes CDR1 LNHDA and CDR2 SQIVND (reference sequence). V was cut by 4 bases and J by 7 bases, with 7 bases left in between. The CDR3 is 11 amino acids. The DNA for the CDR3 is TGTGCCAGTAGTAACAAGTTGACCCAGTACTTC. As protein: CASSNKLTQYF.

V is TRBV6-1 and J is TRBJ2-2; 7 nucleotides align to TRBD1. The CDR3 runs to 14 residues. Germline V lookup: CDR1 MNHNS, CDR2 SASEGT. With V trimmed by 7 bases and J by 2 bases, 4 bases remained unmatched. CDR3 bases: TGTGCCAGCAAGGGGACAGCAAACACCGGGGAGCTGTTTTTT. Residues: CASKGTANTGELFF.

Of note for this clone: Other DNA sequences from this sample encode an identical CDR3 as well. The rearrangement joins TRBV5-4 to TRBJ2-2; perhaps TRBD1 as D (5 bases). This CDR3 has 13 amino acids. Germline CDR1 SGHNT, CDR2 YYREEE (reference sequence). The V and J ends lost 2 bases and 5 bases respectively, with 7 bases between them. DNA of the CDR3: TGTGCCAGCAGCTTTAGGGGAACCGGGGAGCTGTTTTTT. This sequence encodes CASSFRGTGELFF.

The chain employs TRBV5-1 and TRBJ2-1; D assignment may be TRBD1 or TRBD2 (5 bases each). Germline CDR1 and CDR2: SGHRS and YFSETQ. The CDR3 is made up of 15 amino acids. V was pared by 0 bases and J by 4 bases, with 11 bases between. The CDR3 DNA follows: TGCGCCAGCAGCTTGGATAGGGGAGTTTACAATGAGCAGTTCTTC. It encodes CASSLDRGVYNEQFF.

V gene TRBV4-2 combines with J gene TRBJ2-2, with D hard to call. CDR1 and CDR2 from the germline V gene are LGHNA and YNFKEQ. The CDR3 has 13 amino acids. The germline V and J ends were trimmed by 0 bases and 6 bases, with 5 bases remaining between them. The chain's CDR3 is CASSQDGPGELFF. CDR3 coding DNA: TGTGCCAGCAGCCAAGATGGGCCCGGGGAGCTGTTTTTT.

The genes are TRBV5-4 and TRBJ2-7, with D perhaps TRBD2 (6 bases). In germline, CDR1 is SGHNT, CDR2 YYREEE (reference sequence). V dropped 4 bases and J dropped 4 bases, with 24 bases sitting between them. The CDR3 totals 17 residues. The CDR3 DNA sequence: TGTGCCAGCAGCGCCGCAAGTACGGGAGCAAGGAGATACGAGCAGTACTTC. Translated: CASSAASTGARRYEQYF.

The J gene is TRBJ2-2, the V gene TRBV9; possibly TRBD1 for D (5 bases). V lost 0 bases, J lost 4 bases, and 10 bases lay in between. Germline V gene data show CDR1 as SGDLS and CDR2 as YYNGEE. The CDR3 is 15 amino acids. The CDR3: CASSVVTGPTGELFF. The DNA of the CDR3 is TGTGCCAGCAGCGTAGTCACAGGCCCCACCGGGGAGCTGTTTTTT.

This chain uses TRBV4-3 with TRBJ2-7; D not resolved. This CDR3 is built from 13 residues. The germline V and J ends were trimmed by 0 bases and 5 bases, with 8 bases remaining between them. Germline V gene data show CDR1 as LGHNA and CDR2 as YSLEER. The CDR3 nucleotides read TGCGCCAGCAGCCAAGATTTCGTGGACGAGCAGTACTTC. It is translated as CASSQDFVDEQYF.

This chain links TRBV9 with TRBJ2-1; D gene uncertain. This CDR3 is built from 14 residues. The V and J ends lost 4 bases and 4 bases respectively, with 12 bases between them. The germline CDR1 and CDR2 sequences are SGDLS and YYNGEE. The CDR3 protein is CASSPTDLYNEQFF. The CDR3 nucleotides read TGTGCCAGCAGCCCAACGGACCTTTACAATGAGCAGTTCTTC.

V is TRBV7-2 and J is TRBJ2-3; 10 bases line up with TRBD2. The V gene's germline CDR1 is SGHTA and CDR2 FQGNSA. The V gene end was trimmed by 1 base and the J gene end by 7 bases; junction bases not matched to a gene: 8. The CDR3 sequence is 16 residues long. The CDR3 nucleotides are TGTGCCAGCAGCTTAGTCCTAGCGGGAGTGGGGAATACGCAGTATTTT. It specifies CASSLVLAGVGNTQYF. Full variable domain (outside the CDR3, taken from reference TRBV7-2 and TRBJ2-3): GAGVSQSPSNKVTEKGKDVELRCDPISGHTALYWYRQSLGQGLEFLIYFQGNSAPDKSGLPSDRFSAERTGGSVSTLTIQRTQQEDSAVYLCASSLVLAGVGNTQYFGPGTRLTVL.

This clone has only one observation. The V call is TRBV11-1, the J call TRBJ2-7; D is perhaps TRBD2 (5 bases). V lost 7 bases and J 0 bases, leaving 16 bases between the germline ends. This CDR3 has 15 amino acids. Germline V gene data show CDR1 as SGHAT and CDR2 as FQDESV (reference sequence). CDR3 protein: CASTTRAALSYEQYF. The DNA for the CDR3 is TGTGCCAGCACCACAAGAGCGGCCCTCTCCTACGAGCAGTACTTC.